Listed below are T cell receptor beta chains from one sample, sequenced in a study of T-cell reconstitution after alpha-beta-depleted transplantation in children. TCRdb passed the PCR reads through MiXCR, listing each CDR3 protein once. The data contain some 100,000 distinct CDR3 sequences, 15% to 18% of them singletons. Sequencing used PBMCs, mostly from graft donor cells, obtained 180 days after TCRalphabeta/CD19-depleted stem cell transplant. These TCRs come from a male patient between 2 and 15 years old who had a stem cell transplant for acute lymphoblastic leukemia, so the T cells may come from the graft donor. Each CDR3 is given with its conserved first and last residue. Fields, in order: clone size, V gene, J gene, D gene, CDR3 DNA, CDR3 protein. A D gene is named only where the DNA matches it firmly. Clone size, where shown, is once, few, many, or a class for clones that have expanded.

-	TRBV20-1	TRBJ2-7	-	TGCAGTGCTATCGGCAGGGATACCTACGAGCAGTACTTC	CSAIGRDTYEQYF
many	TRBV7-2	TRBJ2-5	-	TGTGCCAGCAGCCGCCGCACGACGGAGACCCAGTACTTC	CASSRRTTETQYF
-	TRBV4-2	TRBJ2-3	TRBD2	TGTGCCAGCAGGGTTAGCGGGGGGGCAGATACGCAGTATTTT	CASRVSGGADTQYF
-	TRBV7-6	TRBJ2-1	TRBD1	TGTGCCAGCAGCTCTCTTCTTATAACAGGGGTCTTTAGCTCCTACAATGAGCAGTTCTTC	CASSSLLITGVFSSYNEQFF
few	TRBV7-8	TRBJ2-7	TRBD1	TGTGCCAGCAGCCTAAACCGACAGGGACCCTACGAGCAGTACTTC	CASSLNRQGPYEQYF
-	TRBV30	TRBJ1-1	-	TGTGCCTGGGGAGGAGGCAGGGTTGGTCGAACTGAAGCTTTCTTT	CAWGGGRVGRTEAFF
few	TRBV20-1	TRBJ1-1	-	TGCAGTGCTAGAAATCCGGGGAGTACTGAAGCTTTCTTT	CSARNPGSTEAFF
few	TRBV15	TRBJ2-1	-	TGTGCCACCAGCAGATCTGAGGGGTTCCAGTTCTTC	CATSRSEGFQFF
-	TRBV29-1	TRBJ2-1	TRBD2	TGCAGCGTCTCCCAGGCCCGACTAGCGGGAGCGGATGAGCAGTTCTTC	CSVSQARLAGADEQFF
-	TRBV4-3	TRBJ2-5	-	TGCGCCAGCAGCCAAGAGGCAGGGAGGGAGACCCAGTACTTC	CASSQEAGRETQYF
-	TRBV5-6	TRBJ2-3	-	TGTGCCAGCAGCCCGCGAGAAGGTCCAGATACGCAGTATTTT	CASSPREGPDTQYF
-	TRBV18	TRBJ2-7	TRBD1	TGTGCCAGCTCACCACTAGGGACAGGGGGTAAGGCCGAGCAGTACTTC	CASSPLGTGGKAEQYF
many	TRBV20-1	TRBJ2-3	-	TGCAGTGCTAGCGGAGGTTTTAGCACAGATACGCAGTATTTT	CSASGGFSTDTQYF
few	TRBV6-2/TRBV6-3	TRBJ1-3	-	TGTGCCAGCAGTTACGTCCGGGACCTCTCTGGAAACACCATATATTTT	CASSYVRDLSGNTIYF
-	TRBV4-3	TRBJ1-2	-	TGCGCCAGCAGCCAAGCGGGGGCCGCGGGGGGTTTCTATGGCTACACCTTC	CASSQAGAAGGFYGYTF
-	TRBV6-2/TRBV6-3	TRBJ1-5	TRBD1	TGTGCCAGCAGAAGACTCGAGACAGGGGATACCAATCAGCCCCAGCATTTT	CASRRLETGDTNQPQHF
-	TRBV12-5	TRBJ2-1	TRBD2	TGTGCTAGTGGTCCGGAACTAGCGGGGGGGAATGAGCAGTTCTTC	CASGPELAGGNEQFF
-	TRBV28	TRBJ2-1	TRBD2	TGTGCCAGCAGTCCCTTGGCGGGGGATAGGGATGAGCAGTTCTTC	CASSPLAGDRDEQFF
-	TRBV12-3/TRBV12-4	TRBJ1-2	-	TGTGCCAGCAGTTTGTCTTTCGTCGATGGCTACACCTTC	CASSLSFVDGYTF
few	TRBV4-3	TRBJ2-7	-	TGCGCCAGCAGCCAAGCAGGATCCCCCTACGAGCAGTACTTC	CASSQAGSPYEQYF
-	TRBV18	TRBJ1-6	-	TGTGCCAGCTCACCGGGGACACTCGACATAGGTTCACCCCTCCACTTT	CASSPGTLDIGSPLHF
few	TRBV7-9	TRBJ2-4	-	TGTGCCAGCCAACACGACGGACGGGGCGATAGGAACATTCAGTACTTC	CASQHDGRGDRNIQYF
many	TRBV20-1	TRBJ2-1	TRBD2	TGCAGTGCTAGTGAGGGGACTAGCGGATACAATGAGCAGTTCTTC	CSASEGTSGYNEQFF
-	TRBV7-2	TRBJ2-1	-	TGTGCCAGCAGCCCCCAAACTAGTAGCGATGAGCAGTTCTTC	CASSPQTSSDEQFF
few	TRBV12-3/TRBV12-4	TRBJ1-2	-	TGTGCCAGCAGTTTTCAGGGCCGACGGGTCGGGGGCTACACCTTC	CASSFQGRRVGGYTF
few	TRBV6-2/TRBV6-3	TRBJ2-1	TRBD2	TGTGCCAGCAGTTATCCCCCTAGGCCTAGCGGGTATTACAATGAGCAGTTCTTC	CASSYPPRPSGYYNEQFF